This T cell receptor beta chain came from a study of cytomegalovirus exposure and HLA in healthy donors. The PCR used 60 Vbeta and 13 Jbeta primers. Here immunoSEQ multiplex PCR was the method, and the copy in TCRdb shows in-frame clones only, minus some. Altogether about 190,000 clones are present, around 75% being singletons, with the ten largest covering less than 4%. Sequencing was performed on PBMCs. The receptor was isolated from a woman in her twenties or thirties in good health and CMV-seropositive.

The CDR3 reads CASSASSGGRQYF. For the CDR3, the DNA is TGTGCCAGCAGTGCCAGCTCGGGCGGGAGACAGTACTTC. V usage is TRBV28 and J usage is TRBJ2-5, with 7 bases matching TRBD2. CDR3 length equals 13 residues. V lost 5 bases and J lost 11; bases outside the gene matches: 11. Germline lookup yields CDR1 MDHEN and CDR2 SYDVKM.